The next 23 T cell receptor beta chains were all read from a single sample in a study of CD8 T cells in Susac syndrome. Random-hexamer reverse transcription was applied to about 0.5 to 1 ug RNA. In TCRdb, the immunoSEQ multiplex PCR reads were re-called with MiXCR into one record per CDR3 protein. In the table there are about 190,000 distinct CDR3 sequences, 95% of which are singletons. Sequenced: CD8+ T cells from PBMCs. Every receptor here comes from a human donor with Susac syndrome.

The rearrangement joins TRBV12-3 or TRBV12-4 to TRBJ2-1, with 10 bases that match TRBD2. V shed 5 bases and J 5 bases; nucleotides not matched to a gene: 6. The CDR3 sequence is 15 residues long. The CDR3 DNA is TGTGCCAGCAGTGAAACTAGCGGGGTTCACAATGAGCAGTTCTTC. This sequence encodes CASSETSGVHNEQFF.

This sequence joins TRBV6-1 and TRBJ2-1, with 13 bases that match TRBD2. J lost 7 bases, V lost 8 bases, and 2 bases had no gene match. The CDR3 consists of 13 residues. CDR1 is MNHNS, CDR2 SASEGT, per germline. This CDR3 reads CASWTSGRNEQFF. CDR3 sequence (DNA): TGTGCCAGCTGGACTAGCGGGAGAAATGAGCAGTTCTTC.

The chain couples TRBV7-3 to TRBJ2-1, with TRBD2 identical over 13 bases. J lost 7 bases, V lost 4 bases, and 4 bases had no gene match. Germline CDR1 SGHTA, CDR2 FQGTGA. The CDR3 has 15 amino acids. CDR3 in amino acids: CASSSGLAGTNEQFF. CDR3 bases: TGTGCCAGCAGCTCGGGACTAGCGGGGACAAATGAGCAGTTCTTC.

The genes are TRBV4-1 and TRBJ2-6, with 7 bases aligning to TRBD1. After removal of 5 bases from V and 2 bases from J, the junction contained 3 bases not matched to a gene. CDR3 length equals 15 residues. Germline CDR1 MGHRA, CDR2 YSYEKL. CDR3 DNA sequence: TGCGCCAGCAGCTTGACAGGGACTGGGGCCAACGTCCTGACTTTC. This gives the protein CASSLTGTGANVLTF.

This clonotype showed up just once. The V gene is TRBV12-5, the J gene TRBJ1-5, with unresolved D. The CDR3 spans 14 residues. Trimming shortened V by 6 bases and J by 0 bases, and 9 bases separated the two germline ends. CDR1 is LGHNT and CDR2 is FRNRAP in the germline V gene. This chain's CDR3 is CASGPGPSNQPQHF. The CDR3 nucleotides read TGTGCTAGTGGACCAGGACCTAGCAATCAGCCCCAGCATTTT.

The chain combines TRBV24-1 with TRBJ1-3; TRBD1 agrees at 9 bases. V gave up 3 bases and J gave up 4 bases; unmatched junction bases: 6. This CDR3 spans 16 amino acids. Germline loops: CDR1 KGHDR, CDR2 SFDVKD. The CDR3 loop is CATSDGTGGTGNTIYF. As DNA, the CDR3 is TGTGCCACCAGTGATGGAACAGGGGGCACCGGAAACACCATATATTTT.

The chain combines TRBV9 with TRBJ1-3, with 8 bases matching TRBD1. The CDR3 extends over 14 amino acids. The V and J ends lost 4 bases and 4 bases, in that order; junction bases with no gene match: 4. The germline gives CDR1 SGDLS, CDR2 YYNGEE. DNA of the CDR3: TGTGCCAGCAGCCAGGACAGGGCCGGAAACACCATATATTTT. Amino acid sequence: CASSQDRAGNTIYF.

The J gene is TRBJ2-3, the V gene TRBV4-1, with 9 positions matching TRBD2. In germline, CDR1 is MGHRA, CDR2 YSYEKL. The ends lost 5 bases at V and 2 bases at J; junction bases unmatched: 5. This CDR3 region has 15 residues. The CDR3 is CASSSLAGTTDTQYF. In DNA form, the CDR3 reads TGCGCCAGCAGCTCCCTAGCGGGAACCACAGATACGCAGTATTTT.

The CDR3 nucleotides are TGTGCCAGCAGCATCCGTCAGGATAGCACTAATGAAAAACTGTTTTTT. This gives the protein CASSIRQDSTNEKLFF. The chain has TRBV5-4 and TRBJ1-4; D is unresolved. There are 16 residues in the CDR3. The germline V gene encodes CDR1 SGHNT and CDR2 YYREEE (reference sequence). V shed 4 bases and J shed 2 bases, with 15 bases lying between them.

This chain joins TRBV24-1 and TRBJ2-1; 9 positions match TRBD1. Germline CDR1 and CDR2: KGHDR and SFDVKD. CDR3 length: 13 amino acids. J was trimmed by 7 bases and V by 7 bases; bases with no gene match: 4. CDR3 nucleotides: TGTGCCACCAGGGACAGGGGCACGAATGAGCAGTTCTTC. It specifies CATRDRGTNEQFF.

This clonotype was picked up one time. The CDR3 reads CSARIGTGSGGNTIYF. The CDR3 DNA reads TGCAGTGCTAGGATTGGGACAGGGAGCGGTGGAAACACCATATATTTT. The chain combines TRBV20-1 with TRBJ1-3, with 9 bases identical to TRBD1. With 3 bases clipped from V and 3 bases from J, the junction kept 9 bases outside the gene matches. Germline V gives CDR1 DFQATT, CDR2 SNEGSKA (reference sequence). This CDR3 region has 16 residues.

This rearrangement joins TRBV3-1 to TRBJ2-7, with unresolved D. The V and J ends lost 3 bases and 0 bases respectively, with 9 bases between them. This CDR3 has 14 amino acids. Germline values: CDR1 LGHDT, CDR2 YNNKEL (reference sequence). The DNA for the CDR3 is TGTGCCAGCAGCCATTATGTGAGCTCCTACGAGCAGTACTTC. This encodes CASSHYVSSYEQYF.

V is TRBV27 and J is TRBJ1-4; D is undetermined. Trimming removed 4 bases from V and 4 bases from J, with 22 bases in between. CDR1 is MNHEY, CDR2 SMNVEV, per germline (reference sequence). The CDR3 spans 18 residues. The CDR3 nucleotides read TGTGCCAGCAGTTCCGCGCGCCAGAGGAAGGGCCTTAATGAAAAACTGTTTTTT. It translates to CASSSARQRKGLNEKLFF. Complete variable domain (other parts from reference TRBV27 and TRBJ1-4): EAQVTQNPRYLITVTGKKLTVTCSQNMNHEYMSWYRQDPGLGLRQIYYSMNVEVTDKGDVPEGYKVSRKEKRNFPLILESPSPNQTSLYFCASSSARQRKGLNEKLFFGSGTQLSVL.

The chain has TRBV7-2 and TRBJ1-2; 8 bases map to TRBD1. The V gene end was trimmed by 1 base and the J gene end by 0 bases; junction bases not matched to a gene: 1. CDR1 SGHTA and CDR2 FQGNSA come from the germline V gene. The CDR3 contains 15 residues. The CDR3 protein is CASSLDRGANYGYTF. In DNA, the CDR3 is TGTGCCAGCAGCTTAGACAGGGGGGCTAACTATGGCTACACCTTC.

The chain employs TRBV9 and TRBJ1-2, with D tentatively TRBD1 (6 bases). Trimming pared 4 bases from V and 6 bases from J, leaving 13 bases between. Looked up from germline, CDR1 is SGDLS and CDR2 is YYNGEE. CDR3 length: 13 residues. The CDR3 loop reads CASSTPNRDGYTF. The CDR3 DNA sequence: TGTGCCAGCAGCACCCCAAACAGGGATGGCTACACCTTC. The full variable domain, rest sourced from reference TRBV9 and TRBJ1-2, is DSGVTQTPKHLITATGQRVTLRCSPRSGDLSVYWYQQSLDQGLQFLIQYYNGEERAKGNILERFSAQQFPDLHSELNLSSLELGDSALYFCASSTPNRDGYTFGSGTRLTVV.

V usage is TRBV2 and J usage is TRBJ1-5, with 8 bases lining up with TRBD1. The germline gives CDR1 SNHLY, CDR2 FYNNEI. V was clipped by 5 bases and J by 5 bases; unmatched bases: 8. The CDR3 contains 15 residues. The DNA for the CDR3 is TGTGCCAGCAGTCTTCTGGACAGGGACCATCAGCCCCAGCATTTT. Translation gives CASSLLDRDHQPQHF.

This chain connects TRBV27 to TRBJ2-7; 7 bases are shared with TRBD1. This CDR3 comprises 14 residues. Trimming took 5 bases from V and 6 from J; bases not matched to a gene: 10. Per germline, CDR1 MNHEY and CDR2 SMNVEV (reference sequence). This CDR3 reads CASSPSTGSGEQYF. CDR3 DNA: TGTGCCAGCAGTCCCTCGACAGGGTCTGGCGAGCAGTACTTC.

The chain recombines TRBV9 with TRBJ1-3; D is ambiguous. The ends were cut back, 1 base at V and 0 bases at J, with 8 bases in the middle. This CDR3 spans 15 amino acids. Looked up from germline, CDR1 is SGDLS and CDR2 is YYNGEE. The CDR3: CASSVNGDSGNTIYF. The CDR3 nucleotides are TGTGCCAGCAGCGTAAACGGCGACTCTGGAAACACCATATATTTT.

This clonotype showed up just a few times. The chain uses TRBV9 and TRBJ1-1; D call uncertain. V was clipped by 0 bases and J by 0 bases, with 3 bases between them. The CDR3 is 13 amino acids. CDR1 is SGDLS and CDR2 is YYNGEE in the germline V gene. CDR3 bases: TGTGCCAGCAGCGTAGCTGTGAACACTGAAGCTTTCTTT. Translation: CASSVAVNTEAFF.

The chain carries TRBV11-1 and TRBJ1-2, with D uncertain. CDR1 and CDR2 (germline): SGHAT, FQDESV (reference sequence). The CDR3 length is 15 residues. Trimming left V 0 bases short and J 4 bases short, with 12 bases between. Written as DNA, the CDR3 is TGTGCCAGCAGCTTAGCTCCGACCGACGGCTATGGCTACACCTTC. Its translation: CASSLAPTDGYGYTF.

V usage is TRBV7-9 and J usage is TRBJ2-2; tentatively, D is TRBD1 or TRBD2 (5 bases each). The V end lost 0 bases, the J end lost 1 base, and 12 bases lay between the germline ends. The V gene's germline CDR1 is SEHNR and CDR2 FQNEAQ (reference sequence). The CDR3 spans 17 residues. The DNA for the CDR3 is TGTGCCAGCAGCTTAGCGCTAGGGACGGAGAACACCGGGGAGCTGTTTTTT. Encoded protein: CASSLALGTENTGELFF. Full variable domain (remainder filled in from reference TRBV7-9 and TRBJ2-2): DTGVSQNPRHKITKRGQNVTFRCDPISEHNRLYWYRQTLGQGPEFLTYFQNEAQLEKSRLLSDRFSAERPKGSFSTLEIQRTEQGDSAMYLCASSLALGTENTGELFFGEGSRLTVL.

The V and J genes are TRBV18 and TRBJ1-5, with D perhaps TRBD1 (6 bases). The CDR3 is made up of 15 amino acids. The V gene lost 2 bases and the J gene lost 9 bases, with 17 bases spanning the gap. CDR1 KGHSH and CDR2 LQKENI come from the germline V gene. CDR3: CASSPSPDRAMPQHF. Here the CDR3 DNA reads TGTGCCAGCTCACCAAGCCCGGACAGAGCCATGCCCCAGCATTTT.

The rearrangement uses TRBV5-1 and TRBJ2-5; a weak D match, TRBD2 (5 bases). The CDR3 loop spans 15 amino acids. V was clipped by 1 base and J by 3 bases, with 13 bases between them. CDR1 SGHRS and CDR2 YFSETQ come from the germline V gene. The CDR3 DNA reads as TGCGCCAGCAGCTTGTTTTCCGGGGTGGAAGAGACCCAGTACTTC. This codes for CASSLFSGVEETQYF. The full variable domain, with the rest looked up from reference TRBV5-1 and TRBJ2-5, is KAGVTQTPRYLIKTRGQQVTLSCSPISGHRSVSWYQQTPGQGLQFLFEYFSETQRNKGNFPGRFSGRQFSNSRSEMNVSTLELGDSALYLCASSLFSGVEETQYFGPGTRLLVL.